This T cell receptor beta chain was sequenced in a study of OX40 agonist ivuxolimab in advanced cancers. Study as a whole: Checkpoint inhibitors had been given previously to about 40% of patients.

Excluded were patients having autoimmune disease history or systemic immunosuppression. In germline, CDR1 is LGHNA, CDR2 YSLEER. This CDR3 spans 17 amino acids. V shed 4 bases and J 0 bases; nucleotides not matched to a gene: 9. Libraries were prepared by immunoSEQ multiplex PCR; TCRdb keeps only in-frame clonotypes and omits some of them. The sample carries roughly 74,000 clones, approximately 93% recorded once. The clonotype originates from an adult with an advanced solid tumor such as melanoma, head and neck, liver or kidney cancer. The sample here was CD4+ or CD8+ T cells sorted from blood, taken in a trial of the OX40 agonist ivuxolimab. This chain connects TRBV4-3 to TRBJ2-1, with TRBD1 matching over 7 bases. The CDR3 nucleotides read TGCGCCAGCAGCCCACTGAAGACAGGGAGCTCCTACAATGAGCAGTTCTTC. Translation gives CASSPLKTGSSYNEQFF.